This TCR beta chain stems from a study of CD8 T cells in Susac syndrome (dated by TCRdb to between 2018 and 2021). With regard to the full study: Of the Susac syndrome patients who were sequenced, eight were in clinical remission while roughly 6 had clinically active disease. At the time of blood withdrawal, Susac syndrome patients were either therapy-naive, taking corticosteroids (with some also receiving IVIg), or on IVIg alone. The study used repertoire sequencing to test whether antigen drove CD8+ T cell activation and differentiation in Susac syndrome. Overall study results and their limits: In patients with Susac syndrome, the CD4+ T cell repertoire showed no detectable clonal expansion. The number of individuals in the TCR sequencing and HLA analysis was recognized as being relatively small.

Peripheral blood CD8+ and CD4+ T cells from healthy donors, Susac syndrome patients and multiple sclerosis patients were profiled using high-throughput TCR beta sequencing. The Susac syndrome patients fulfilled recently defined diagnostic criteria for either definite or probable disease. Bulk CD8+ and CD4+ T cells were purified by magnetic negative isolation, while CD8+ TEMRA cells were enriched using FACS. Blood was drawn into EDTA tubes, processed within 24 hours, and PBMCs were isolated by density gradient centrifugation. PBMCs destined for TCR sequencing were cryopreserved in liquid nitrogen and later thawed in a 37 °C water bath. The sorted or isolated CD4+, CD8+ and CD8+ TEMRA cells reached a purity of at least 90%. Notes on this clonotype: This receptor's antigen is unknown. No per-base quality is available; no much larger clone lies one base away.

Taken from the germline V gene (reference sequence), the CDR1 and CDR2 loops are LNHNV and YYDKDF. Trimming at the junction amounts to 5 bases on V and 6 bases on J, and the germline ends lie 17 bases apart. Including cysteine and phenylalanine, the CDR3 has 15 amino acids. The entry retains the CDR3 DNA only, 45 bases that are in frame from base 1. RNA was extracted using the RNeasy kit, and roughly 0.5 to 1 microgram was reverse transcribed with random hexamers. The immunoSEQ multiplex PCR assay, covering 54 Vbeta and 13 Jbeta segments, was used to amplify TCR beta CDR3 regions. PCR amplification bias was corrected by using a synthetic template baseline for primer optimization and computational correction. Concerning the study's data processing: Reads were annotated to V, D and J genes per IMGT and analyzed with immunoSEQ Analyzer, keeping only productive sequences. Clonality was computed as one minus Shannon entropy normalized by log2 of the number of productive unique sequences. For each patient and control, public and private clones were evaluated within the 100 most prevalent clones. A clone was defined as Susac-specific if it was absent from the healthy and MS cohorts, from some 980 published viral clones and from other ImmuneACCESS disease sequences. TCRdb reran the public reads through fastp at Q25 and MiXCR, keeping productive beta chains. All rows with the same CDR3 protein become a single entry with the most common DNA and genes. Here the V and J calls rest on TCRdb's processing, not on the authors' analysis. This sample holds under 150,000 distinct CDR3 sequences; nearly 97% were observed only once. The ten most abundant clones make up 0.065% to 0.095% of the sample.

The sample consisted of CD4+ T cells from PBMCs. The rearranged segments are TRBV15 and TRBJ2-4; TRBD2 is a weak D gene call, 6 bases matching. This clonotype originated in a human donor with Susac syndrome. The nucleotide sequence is TGTGCCACCAGCTCAAACCGGGACTCCCCAAACATTCAGTACTTC. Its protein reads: CATSSNRDSPNIQYF.